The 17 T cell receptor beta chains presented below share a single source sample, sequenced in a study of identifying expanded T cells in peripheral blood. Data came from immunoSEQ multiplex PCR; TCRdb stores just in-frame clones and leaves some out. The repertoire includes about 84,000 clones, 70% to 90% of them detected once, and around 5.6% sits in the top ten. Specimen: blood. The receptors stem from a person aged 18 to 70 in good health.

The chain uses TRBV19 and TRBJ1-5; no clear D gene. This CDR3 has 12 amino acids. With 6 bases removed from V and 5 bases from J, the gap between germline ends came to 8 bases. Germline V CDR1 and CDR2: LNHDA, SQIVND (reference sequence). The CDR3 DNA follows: TGTGCCAGTAGCATCGGTTATCAGCCCCAGCATTTT. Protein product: CASSIGYQPQHF. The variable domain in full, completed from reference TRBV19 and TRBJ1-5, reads DGGITQSPKYLFRKEGQNVTLSCEQNLNHDAMYWYRQDPGQGLRLIYYSQIVNDFQKGDIAEGYSVSREKKESFPLTVTSAQKNPTAFYLCASSIGYQPQHFGDGTRLSIL.

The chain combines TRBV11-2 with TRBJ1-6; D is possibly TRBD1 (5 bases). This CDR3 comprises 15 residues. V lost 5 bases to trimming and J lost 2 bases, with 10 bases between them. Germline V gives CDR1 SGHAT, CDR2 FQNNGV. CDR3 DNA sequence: TGTGCCAGCAGCGCCCAGGGAGCCTATAATTCACCCCTCCACTTT. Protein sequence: CASSAQGAYNSPLHF. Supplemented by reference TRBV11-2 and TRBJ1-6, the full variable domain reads EAGVAQSPRYKIIEKRQSVAFWCNPISGHATLYWYQQILGQGPKLLIQFQNNGVVDDSQLPKDRFSAERLKGVDSTLKIQPAKLEDSAVYLCASSAQGAYNSPLHFGNGTRLTVT.

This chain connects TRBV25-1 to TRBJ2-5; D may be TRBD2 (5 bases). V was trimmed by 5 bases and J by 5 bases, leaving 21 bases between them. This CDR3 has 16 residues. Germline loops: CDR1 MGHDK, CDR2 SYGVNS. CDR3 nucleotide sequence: TGTGCCAGCAGTCCCCCGTTTTTGGGAGTGAGCGAGACCCAGTACTTC. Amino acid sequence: CASSPPFLGVSETQYF.

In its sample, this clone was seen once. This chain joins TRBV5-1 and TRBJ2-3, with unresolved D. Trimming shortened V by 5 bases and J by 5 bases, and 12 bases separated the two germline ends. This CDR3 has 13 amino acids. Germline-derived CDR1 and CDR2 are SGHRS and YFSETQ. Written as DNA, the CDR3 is TGCGCCAGCAGATCGAAAACGGGAGATACGCAGTATTTT. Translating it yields CASRSKTGDTQYF.

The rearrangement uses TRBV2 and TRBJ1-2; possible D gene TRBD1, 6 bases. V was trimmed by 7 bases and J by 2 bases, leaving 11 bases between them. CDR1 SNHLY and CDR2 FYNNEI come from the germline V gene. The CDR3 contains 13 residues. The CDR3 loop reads CASMTGSNYGYTF. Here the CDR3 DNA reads TGTGCCAGCATGACAGGCTCGAACTATGGCTACACCTTC.

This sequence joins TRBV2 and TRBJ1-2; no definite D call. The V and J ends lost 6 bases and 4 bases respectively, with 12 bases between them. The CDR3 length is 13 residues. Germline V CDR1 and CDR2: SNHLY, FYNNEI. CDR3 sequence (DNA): TGTGCCAGCAGAAAGGGAGCTGCCTATGGCTACACCTTC. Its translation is CASRKGAAYGYTF.

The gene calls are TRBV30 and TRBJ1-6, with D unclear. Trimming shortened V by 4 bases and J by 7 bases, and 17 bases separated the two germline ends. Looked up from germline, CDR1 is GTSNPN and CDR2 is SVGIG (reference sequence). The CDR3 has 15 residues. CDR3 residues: CAWTLTGGPNSPLHF. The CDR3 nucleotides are TGTGCCTGGACCCTCACGGGTGGCCCCAATTCACCCCTCCACTTT.

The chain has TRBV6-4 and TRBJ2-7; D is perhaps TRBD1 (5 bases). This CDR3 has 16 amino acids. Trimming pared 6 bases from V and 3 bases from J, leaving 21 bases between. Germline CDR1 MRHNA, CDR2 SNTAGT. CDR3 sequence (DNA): TGTGCCAGCAGGGTCCAGACAGTGGCCCCCCTCTACGAGCAGTACTTC. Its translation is CASRVQTVAPLYEQYF.

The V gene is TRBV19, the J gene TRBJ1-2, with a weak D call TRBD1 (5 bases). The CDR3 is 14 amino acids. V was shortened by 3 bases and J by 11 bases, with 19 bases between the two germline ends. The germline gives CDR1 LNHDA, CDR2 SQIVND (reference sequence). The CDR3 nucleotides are TGTGCCAGTAGTATCTCGACAGATACGTTTAGATACACCTTC. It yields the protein CASSISTDTFRYTF.

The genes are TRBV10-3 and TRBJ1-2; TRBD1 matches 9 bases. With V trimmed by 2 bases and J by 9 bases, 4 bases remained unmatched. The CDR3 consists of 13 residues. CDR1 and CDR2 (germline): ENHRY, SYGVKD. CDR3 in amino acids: CAISERDRVSYTF. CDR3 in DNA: TGTGCCATCAGTGAGAGGGACAGGGTGAGCTACACCTTC.

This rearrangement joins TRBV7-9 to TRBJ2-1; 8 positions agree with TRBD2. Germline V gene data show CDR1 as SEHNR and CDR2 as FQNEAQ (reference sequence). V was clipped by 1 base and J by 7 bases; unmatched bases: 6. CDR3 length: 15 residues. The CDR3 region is CASSLGISGDNEQFF. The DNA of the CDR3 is TGTGCCAGCAGCTTAGGAATTAGCGGGGATAATGAGCAGTTCTTC.

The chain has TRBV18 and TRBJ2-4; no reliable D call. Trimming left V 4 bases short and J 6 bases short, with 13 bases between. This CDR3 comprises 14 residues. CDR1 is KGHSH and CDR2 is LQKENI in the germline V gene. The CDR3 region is CASSRTATPNIQYF. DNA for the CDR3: TGTGCCAGCTCACGTACAGCGACCCCAAACATTCAGTACTTC.

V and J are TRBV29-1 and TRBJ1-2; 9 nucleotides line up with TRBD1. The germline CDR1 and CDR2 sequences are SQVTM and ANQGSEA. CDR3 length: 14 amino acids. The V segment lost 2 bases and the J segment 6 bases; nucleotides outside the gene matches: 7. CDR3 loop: CSVERGQGGNGYTF. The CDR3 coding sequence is TGCAGCGTTGAACGGGGACAGGGCGGCAATGGCTACACCTTC.

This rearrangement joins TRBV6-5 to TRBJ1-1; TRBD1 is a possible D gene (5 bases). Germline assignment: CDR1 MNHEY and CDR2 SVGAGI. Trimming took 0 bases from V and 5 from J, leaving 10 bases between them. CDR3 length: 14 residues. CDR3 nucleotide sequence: TGTGCCAGCAGTTACTCGCAGGGTGGTACTGAAGCTTTCTTT. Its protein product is CASSYSQGGTEAFF.

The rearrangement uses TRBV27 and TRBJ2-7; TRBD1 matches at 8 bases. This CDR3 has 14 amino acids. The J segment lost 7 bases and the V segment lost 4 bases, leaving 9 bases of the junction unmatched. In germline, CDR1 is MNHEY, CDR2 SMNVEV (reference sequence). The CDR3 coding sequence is TGTGCCAGCAGTTGGACAGGGTCCTTGGGTGAGCAGTACTTC. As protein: CASSWTGSLGEQYF.

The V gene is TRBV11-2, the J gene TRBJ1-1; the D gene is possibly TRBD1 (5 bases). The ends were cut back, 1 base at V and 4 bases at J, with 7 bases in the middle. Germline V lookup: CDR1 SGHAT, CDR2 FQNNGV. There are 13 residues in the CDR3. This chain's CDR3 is CASSLGQFTEAFF. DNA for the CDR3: TGTGCCAGCAGCTTAGGACAGTTCACTGAAGCTTTCTTT.

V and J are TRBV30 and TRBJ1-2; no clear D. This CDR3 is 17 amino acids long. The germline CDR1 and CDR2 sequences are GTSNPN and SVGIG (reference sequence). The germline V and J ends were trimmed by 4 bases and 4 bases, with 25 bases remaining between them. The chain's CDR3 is CAWTPLNLNLRIYGYTF. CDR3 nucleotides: TGTGCCTGGACCCCGTTGAACCTCAATCTTCGAATCTATGGCTACACCTTC.